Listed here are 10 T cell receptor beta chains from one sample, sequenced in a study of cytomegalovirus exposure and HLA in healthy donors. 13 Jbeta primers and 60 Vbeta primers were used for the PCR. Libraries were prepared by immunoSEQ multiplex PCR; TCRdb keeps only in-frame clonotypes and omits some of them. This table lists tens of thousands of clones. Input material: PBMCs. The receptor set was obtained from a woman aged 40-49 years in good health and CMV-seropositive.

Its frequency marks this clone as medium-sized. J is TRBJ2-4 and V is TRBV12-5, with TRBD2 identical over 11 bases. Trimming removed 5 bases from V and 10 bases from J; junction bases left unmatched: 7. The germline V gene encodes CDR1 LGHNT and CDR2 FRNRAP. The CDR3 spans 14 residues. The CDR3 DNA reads TGTGCTAGTGGTCCTCCGGGACTAGCGGCAATTCAGTACTTC. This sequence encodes CASGPPGLAAIQYF. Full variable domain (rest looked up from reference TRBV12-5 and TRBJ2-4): DARVTQTPRHKVTEMGQEVTMRCQPILGHNTVFWYRQTMMQGLELLAYFRNRAPLDDSGMPKDRFSAEMPDATLATLKIQPSEPRDSAVYFCASGPPGLAAIQYFGAGTRLSVL.

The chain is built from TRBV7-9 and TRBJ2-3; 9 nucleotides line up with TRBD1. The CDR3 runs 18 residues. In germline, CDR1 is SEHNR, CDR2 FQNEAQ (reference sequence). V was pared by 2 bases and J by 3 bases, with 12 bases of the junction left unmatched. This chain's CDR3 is CASSLLYWDRVMTDTQYF. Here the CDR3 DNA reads TGTGCCAGCAGCTTATTGTACTGGGACAGGGTAATGACAGATACGCAGTATTTT.

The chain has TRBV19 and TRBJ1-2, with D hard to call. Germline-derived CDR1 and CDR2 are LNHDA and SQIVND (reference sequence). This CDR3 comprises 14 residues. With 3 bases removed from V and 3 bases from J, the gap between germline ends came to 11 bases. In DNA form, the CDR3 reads TGTGCCAGTAGTATGAGAGGAGATGACTATGGCTACACCTTC. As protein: CASSMRGDDYGYTF.

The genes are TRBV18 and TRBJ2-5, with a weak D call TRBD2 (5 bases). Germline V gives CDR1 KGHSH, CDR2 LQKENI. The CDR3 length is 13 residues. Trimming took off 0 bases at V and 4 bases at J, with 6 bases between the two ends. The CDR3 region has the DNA TGTGCCAGCTCACCACCTGAGGGAGAGACCCAGTACTTC. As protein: CASSPPEGETQYF.

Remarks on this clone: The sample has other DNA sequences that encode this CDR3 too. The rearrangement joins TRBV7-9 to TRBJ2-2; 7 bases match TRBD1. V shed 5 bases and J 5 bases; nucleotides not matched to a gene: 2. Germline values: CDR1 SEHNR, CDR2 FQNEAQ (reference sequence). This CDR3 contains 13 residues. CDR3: CASSLGQTGELFF. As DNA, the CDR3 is TGTGCCAGCAGCCTGGGACAGACCGGGGAGCTGTTTTTT.

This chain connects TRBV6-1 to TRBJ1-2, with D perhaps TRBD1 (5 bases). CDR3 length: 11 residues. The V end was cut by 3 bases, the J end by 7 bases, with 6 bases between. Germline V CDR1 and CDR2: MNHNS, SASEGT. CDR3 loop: CASSDRVGYTF. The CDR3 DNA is TGTGCCAGCAGTGACAGGGTTGGCTACACCTTC.

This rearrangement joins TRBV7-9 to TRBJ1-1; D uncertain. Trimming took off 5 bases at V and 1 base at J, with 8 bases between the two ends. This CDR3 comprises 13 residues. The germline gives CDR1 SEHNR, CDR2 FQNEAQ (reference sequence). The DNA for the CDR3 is TGTGCCAGCAGCGCCCGGGAGAACACTGAAGCTTTCTTT. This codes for CASSARENTEAFF.

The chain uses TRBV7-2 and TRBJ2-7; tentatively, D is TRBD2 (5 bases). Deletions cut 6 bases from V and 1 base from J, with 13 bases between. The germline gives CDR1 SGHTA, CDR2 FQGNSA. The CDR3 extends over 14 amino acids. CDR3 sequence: CASRSGMVSYEQYF. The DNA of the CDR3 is TGTGCCAGCAGATCCGGGATGGTTTCCTACGAGCAGTACTTC.

CDR3 in DNA: TGTGCCAGCAGCCGAGACAGGGGGCGGGTCTATGGCTACACCTTC. It yields the protein CASSRDRGRVYGYTF. The chain employs TRBV28 and TRBJ1-2; 10 bases align to TRBD1. Germline assignment: CDR1 MDHEN and CDR2 SYDVKM. The CDR3 covers 15 residues. The junction had 8 bases not matched to a gene; V was cut back by 6 bases and J by 4 bases.

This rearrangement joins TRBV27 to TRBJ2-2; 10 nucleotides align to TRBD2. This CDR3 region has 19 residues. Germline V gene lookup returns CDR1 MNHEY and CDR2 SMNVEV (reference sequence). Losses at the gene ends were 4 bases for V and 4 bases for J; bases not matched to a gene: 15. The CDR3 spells CASSSLGVAGGSGTGELFF. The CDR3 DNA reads TGTGCCAGCAGTTCCCTCGGGGTAGCGGGAGGTTCAGGCACCGGGGAGCTGTTTTTT.